The rows below give T cell receptor beta chains drawn from one sample of a study of T cell responses to AZD1222 COVID-19 vaccine. Generated by immunoSEQ multiplex PCR, the TCRdb table keeps only in-frame clones and is missing some. This sample carries roughly 54,000 clones, 89% of them seen once, and the ten largest clones take around 15%. The material sequenced was peripheral blood, taken 28 days after the second AZD1222 dose. Receptors originate from an adult who received the AZD1222 COVID-19 vaccine. Each CDR3 is given without its conserved first and last residue.

length	V	CDR3
13	TRBV4-2	ASSPLSEFSYGYT
12	TRBV7-9	ASSVSGTTNEQF
13	TRBV4-3	ASSHSDRAGQPQH
13	TRBV2	ASSETVLSNQPQH
12	TRBV24-1	ATSQRGSTDTQY
13	TRBV6-5	ASKRTGSSSQPQH
12	TRBV19	ASRVSSSGTEAF
13	TRBV7-9	ASSYGSSGANVLT
16	TRBV24-1	ATSDNTLGGRAPDTQY
11	TRBV9	ASSAARYGTQY
14	TRBV18	ASSPAGSTGHNEQF
11	TRBV11-3	ASSQEGGTEAF
15	TRBV5-6	ASSNLGELPYNSPLH
11	TRBV29-1	SGGDGWGEKLF
10	TRBV6-6	ASSSGDYGYT
14	TRBV11-3	ASSFVTGTGEYEQY
16	TRBV5-1	ASSSQGVAGGDYNEQF
14	TRBV4-2	ASSQDQVSDVVGYT
14	TRBV28	ASNLTPGTASTEAF
12	TRBV5-4	ASSLFVTNTEAF
11	TRBV6-5	ASSKGARETQY
15	TRBV5-5	ASSLGSLALLNTEAF
15	TRBV4-1	ASSQGRLAAKTDTQY
14	TRBV5-1	ASSLLGRGTNEKLF
12	TRBV18	ASSPGQGHQPQH
11	TRBV28	ASRGSGAYGYT
15	TRBV11-3	ASSLDGTDIWDNEQF
14	TRBV6-5	ASSYSSTKPSYEQY
14	TRBV27	ASSPYDRFNRTEAF
12	TRBV7-7	ASSLGPRTGELF
10	TRBV30	AWRPAADTQY
11	TRBV2	ASREGHSDGYT
12	TRBV7-2	ASSPTSPSYEQY
14	TRBV19	ASRPQAGASTGELF
14	TRBV3-1/TRBV3-2	ASSQDPQTGDYGYT
13	TRBV5-1	ASSGASSSRNEQF
12	TRBV5-1	ASSLGGGGQGAF